This T cell receptor beta chain comes out of a study of human thymus T cells. Resections from corrective heart surgery provided thymus tissue. Of note for this clone: The antigen is not known.

Whole-study results and caveats: Unrelated individuals reportedly shared highly overlapping thymic TCR repertoires.

Germline CDR1 is SGHNT and CDR2 is YYREEE (reference sequence). This CDR3 is 14 amino acids long. Trimming removed 4 bases from V and 7 bases from J, with 16 bases in between. The repertoire was sequenced with immunoSEQ multiplex PCR; TCRdb's copy has only in-frame clones and lacks some. The table lists some 78,000 clones, 90% to 98% of them singletons, with 0.025% to 0.04% in the top ten. The receptor's source is a boy in the first two years of life with a congenital heart defect but otherwise immunologically healthy. The specimen was thymus tissue. The rearrangement uses TRBV5-4 and TRBJ2-3; D is unclear. In nucleotides, the CDR3 is TGTGCCAGCAGCGTACCTCAGTCTGTGCATACGCAGTATTTT. This encodes CASSVPQSVHTQYF.